The clone carrying this TCR beta chain has ten or more counts. This entry comes from a study of spatial heterogeneity in lung cancer. For the study at large: More beta-chain than alpha-chain sequences were consistently detected. For the average unique TCR and UMI combination, more than 9.5 occurrences appeared in raw reads.

The time point here: sample taken at primary tumor resection. Unsorted whole RNA from tumor, nontumor lung or frozen PBMC underwent sequencing. Individually, TCR cDNA molecules were each labelled with a unique molecular identifier. TCRdb reanalysed the 5' RACE reads using MiXCR and keeps one entry per CDR3 protein. Of approximately 40,000 distinct CDR3 sequences in the sample, around 7.1% were seen once. The V end was cut by 7 bases, the J end by 6 bases, with 12 bases between. The germline CDR1 and CDR2 sequences are SQVTM and ANQGSEA. CDR3 length: 11 amino acids. This sequence was found in a female donor with early-stage non-small cell lung cancer. The material was PBMCs, obtained at surgery. This sequence joins TRBV29-1 and TRBJ1-2, with D hard to call. This CDR3 reads CSGSRVDGYTF. The CDR3, as DNA: TGCAGCGGCTCGCGGGTTGATGGCTACACCTTC. Supplemented by reference TRBV29-1 and TRBJ1-2, the full variable domain reads SAVISQKPSRDICQRGTSLTIQCQVDSQVTMMFWYRQQPGQSLTLIATANQGSEATYESGFVIDKFPISRPNLTFSTLTVSNMSPEDSSIYLCSGSRVDGYTFGSGTRLTVV.